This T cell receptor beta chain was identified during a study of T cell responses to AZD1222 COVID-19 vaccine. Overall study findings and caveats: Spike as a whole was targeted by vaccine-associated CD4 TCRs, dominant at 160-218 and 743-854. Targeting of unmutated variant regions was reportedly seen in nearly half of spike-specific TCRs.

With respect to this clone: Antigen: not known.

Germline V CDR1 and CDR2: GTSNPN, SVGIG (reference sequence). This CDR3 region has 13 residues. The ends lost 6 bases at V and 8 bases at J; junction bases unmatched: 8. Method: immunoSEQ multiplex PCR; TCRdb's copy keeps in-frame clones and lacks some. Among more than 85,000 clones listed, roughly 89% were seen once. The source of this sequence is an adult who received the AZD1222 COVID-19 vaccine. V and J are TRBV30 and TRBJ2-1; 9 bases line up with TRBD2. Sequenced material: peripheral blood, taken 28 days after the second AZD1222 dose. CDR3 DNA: TGTGCCTGTGAAGGGACTAGCACGGATGAGCAGTTCTTC. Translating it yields CACEGTSTDEQFF.